Detailed here is one TCR beta chain. The source of the sample is a study of OX40 agonist ivuxolimab in advanced cancers. The CDR3 covers 15 residues. Germline CDR1 is SGHTA and CDR2 is FQGNSA. With V trimmed by 5 bases and J by 4 bases, 7 bases remained unmatched. Sequencing was performed with immunoSEQ multiplex PCR; in TCRdb, only in-frame clones are kept and a portion is missing. The sample includes under 90,000 clones, 85% to 95% of them seen just once. The sequences come from CD4+ or CD8+ T cells sorted from blood, collected in a trial of the OX40 agonist ivuxolimab. This sequence originates from an adult with an advanced solid tumor such as melanoma, head and neck, liver or kidney cancer. V usage is TRBV7-2 and J usage is TRBJ2-3, with 9 bases fitting TRBD2. As DNA, the CDR3 is TGTGCCAGCAGCCCAAGCGGGGGGCATTCAGATACGCAGTATTTT. It is translated as CASSPSGGHSDTQYF. Complete variable domain (other parts from reference TRBV7-2 and TRBJ2-3): GAGVSQSPSNKVTEKGKDVELRCDPISGHTALYWYRQSLGQGLEFLIYFQGNSAPDKSGLPSDRFSAERTGGSVSTLTIQRTQQEDSAVYLCASSPSGGHSDTQYFGPGTRLTVL.